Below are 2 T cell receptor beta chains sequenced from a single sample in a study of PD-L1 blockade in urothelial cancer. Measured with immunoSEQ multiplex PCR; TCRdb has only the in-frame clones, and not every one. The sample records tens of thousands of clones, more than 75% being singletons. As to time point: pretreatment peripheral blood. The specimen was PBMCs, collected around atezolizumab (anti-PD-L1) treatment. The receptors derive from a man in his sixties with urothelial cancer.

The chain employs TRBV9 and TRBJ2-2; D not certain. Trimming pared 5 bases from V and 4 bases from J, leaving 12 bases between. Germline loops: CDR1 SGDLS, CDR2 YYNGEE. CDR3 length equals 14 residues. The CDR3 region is CASSPSRLTGELFF. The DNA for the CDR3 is TGTGCCAGCAGTCCCTCACGACTCACCGGGGAGCTGTTTTTT.

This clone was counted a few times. The CDR3 protein is CASSLSRGPITDTQYF. The CDR3 bases are TGTGCCAGCAGCCTGAGTCGAGGCCCCATCACAGATACGCAGTATTTT. The rearrangement joins TRBV9 to TRBJ2-3; D not resolved. V lost 4 bases and J lost 2, with 17 bases in between. CDR1 and CDR2 (germline): SGDLS, YYNGEE. The CDR3 contains 16 residues.